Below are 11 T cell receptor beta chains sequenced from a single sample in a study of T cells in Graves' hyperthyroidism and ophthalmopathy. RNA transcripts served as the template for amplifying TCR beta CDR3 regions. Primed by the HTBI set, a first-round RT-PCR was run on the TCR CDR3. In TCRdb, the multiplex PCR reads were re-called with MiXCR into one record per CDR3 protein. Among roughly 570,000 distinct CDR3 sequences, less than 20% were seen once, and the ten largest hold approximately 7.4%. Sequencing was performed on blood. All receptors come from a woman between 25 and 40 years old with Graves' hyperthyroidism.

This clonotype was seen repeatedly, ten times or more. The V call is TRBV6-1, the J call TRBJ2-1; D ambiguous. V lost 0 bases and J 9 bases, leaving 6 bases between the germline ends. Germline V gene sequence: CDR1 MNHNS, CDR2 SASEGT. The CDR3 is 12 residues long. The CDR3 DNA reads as TGTGCCAGCAGTGAAGCGCTGGGTGAGCAGTTCTTC. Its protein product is CASSEALGEQFF.

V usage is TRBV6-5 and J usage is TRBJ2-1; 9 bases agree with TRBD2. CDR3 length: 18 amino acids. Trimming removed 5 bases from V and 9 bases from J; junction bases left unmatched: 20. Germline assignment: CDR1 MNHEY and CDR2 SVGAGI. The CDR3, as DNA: TGTGCCAGCAGTAATCTTCGGACAGGCGGGACTAGCCTCCCTGAGCAGTTCTTC. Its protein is CASSNLRTGGTSLPEQFF.

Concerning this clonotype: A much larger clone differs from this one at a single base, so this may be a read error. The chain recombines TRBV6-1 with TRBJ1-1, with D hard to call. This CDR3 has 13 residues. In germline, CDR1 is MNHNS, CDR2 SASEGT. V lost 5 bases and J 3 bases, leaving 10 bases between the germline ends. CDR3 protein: CASSKGPDTEAFF. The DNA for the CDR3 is TGTGCCAGCAGTAAAGGGCCAGACACTGAAGCTTTCTTT.

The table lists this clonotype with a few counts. CDR3 bases: TGTGCCAGTAGTATAGATCTTGACAGAGTTACCTACAATGAGCAGTTCTTC. It translates to CASSIDLDRVTYNEQFF. The rearrangement uses TRBV19 and TRBJ2-1; TRBD1 might be the D (5 bases). This CDR3 has 17 residues. Germline lookup yields CDR1 LNHDA and CDR2 SQIVND (reference sequence). Trimming stripped 0 bases from V and 2 bases from J, with 14 bases between.

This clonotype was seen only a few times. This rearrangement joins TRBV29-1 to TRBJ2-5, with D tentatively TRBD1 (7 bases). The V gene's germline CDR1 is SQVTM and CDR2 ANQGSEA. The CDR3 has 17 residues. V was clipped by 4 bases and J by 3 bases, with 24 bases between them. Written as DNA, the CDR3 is TGCAGCGTTGGGGGGGTGGAGTCAGGGGGACCGGAAGAGACCCAGTACTTC. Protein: CSVGGVESGGPEETQYF.

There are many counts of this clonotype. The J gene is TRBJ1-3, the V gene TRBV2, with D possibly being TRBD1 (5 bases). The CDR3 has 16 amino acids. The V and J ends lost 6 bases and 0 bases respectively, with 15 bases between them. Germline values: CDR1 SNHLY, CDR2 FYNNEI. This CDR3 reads CASSLVGRRSGNTIYF. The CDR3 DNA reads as TGTGCCAGCAGCCTCGTGGGACGGCGCTCTGGAAACACCATATATTTT.

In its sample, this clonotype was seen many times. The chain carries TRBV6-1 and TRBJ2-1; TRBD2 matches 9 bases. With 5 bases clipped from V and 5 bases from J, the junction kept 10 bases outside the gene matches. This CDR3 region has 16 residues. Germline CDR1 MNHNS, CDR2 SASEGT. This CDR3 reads CASSSSAGGRDNEQFF. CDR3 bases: TGTGCCAGCAGTTCTTCAGCGGGAGGTAGGGACAATGAGCAGTTCTTC.

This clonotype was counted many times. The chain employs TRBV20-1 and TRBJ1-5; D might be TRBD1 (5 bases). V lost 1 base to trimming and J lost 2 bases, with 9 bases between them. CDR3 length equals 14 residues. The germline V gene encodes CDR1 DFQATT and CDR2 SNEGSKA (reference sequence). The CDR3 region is CSARGGEGNQPQHF. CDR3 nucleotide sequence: TGCAGTGCTAGAGGGGGCGAGGGCAATCAGCCCCAGCATTTT.

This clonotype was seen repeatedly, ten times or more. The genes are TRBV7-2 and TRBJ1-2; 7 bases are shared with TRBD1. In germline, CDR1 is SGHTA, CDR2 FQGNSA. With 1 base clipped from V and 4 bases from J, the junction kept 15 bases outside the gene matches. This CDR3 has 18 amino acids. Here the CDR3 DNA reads TGTGCCAGCAGCTTAGATGAACAGGGGACTCGACTTCGCTATGGCTACACCTTC. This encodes CASSLDEQGTRLRYGYTF.

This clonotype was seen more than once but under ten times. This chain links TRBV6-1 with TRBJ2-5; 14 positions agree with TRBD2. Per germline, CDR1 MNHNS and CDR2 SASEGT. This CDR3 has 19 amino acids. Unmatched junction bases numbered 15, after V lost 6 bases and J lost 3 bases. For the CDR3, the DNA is TGTGCCAGCAGCGATGGACTAGCGGGGGGAAGAGGGGGGAAAGAGACCCAGTACTTC. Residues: CASSDGLAGGRGGKETQYF.

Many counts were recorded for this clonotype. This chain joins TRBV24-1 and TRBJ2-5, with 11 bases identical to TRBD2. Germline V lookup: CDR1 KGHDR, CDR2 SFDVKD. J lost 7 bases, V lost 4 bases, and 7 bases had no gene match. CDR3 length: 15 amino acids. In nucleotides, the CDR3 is TGTGCCACCAGTGAGACTAGCGGGGCTTCAGCGACCCAGTACTTC. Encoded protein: CATSETSGASATQYF.